This T cell receptor beta chain originates from a study of cytomegalovirus exposure and HLA in healthy donors. A remark on this clone: Antigen: not known.

PCR amplification relied on 60 Vbeta primers (plus 13 Jbeta primers). Original methodology: In a later analysis, 8.5 million to 14 million of approximately 86 million unique beta chains occurred in at least two donors. Sequenced by immunoSEQ multiplex PCR; TCRdb stores in-frame clones only, minus some. Clone size and V and J calls were adopted from that table, with D and trimming inferred from the DNA. In all, the sample yields 100,000 to 150,000 clones. This CDR3 region has 16 residues. Per germline, CDR1 SGDLS and CDR2 YYNGEE. V gave up 4 bases and J gave up 1 base; unmatched junction bases: 6. The donors comprised healthy bone marrow donors. Study-wide results and caveats: It was likely that a cluster of highly shared sequence variants was a sequencing artifact.

This TCR came from a man in his forties in good health and CMV-seronegative. Input material: PBMCs. The V and J genes are TRBV9 and TRBJ2-3; TRBD2 agrees at 10 bases. CDR3 nucleotides: TGTGCCAGCAGCTATAGCGGGAGGACGGGCACAGATACGCAGTATTTT. Residues: CASSYSGRTGTDTQYF.